Following are 29 T cell receptor beta chains from one sample sequenced in a study of blood T cells in healthy people across ages. Alongside a J-beta primer mix, a sample-barcoded 5' primer served in a second PCR lasting roughly 6 to 11 cycles. TCRdb called the 5' RACE reads again in MiXCR, with one record for every CDR3 protein. Among 600,000 or so distinct CDR3 sequences listed, under 25% were seen once. The source material was blood. Receptors originate from a man aged 70-80 years in good health.

The V call is TRBV2, the J call TRBJ2-1, with D unclear. The ends were cut back, 5 bases at V and 6 bases at J, with 11 bases in the middle. This CDR3 contains 13 residues. Germline-derived CDR1 and CDR2 are SNHLY and FYNNEI. Written as DNA, the CDR3 is TGTGCCAGCAGTTATACACCTGGCAATGAGCAGTTCTTC. Translated: CASSYTPGNEQFF.

The rearrangement joins TRBV5-1 to TRBJ2-1; maybe TRBD1 (6 bases). CDR3 length: 16 amino acids. Looked up from germline, CDR1 is SGHRS and CDR2 is YFSETQ. V shed 2 bases and J shed 2 bases, with 14 bases lying between them. The CDR3 loop reads CASSLIERGTYNEQFF. The CDR3 DNA reads as TGCGCCAGCAGCTTAATCGAAAGGGGGACCTACAATGAGCAGTTCTTC.

The chain recombines TRBV20-1 with TRBJ2-5; D remains ambiguous. The CDR3 is made up of 10 amino acids. CDR1 is DFQATT and CDR2 is SNEGSKA in the germline V gene (reference sequence). V dropped 7 bases and J dropped 0 bases, with 3 bases sitting between them. CDR3: CSVYQETQYF. DNA of the CDR3: TGCAGTGTTTACCAAGAGACCCAGTACTTC.

J is TRBJ1-1 and V is TRBV5-1; D gene uncertain. Trimming shortened V by 5 bases and J by 1 base, and 12 bases separated the two germline ends. This CDR3 spans 14 amino acids. The V gene's germline CDR1 is SGHRS and CDR2 YFSETQ. The CDR3 sequence: CASSNGLQNTEAFF. DNA of the CDR3: TGCGCCAGCAGTAATGGTCTCCAGAACACTGAAGCTTTCTTT.

CDR3 in DNA: TGTGCCAGCAGCCCTCAAGCAGAGGGGGAGCAGTTCTTC. Its translation is CASSPQAEGEQFF. The rearrangement links TRBV7-6 to TRBJ2-1; D may match TRBD1 or TRBD2 (5 bases each). Trimming pared 5 bases from V and 10 bases from J, leaving 15 bases between. The CDR3 is 13 residues long. Germline V gives CDR1 SGHVS, CDR2 FNYEAQ.

As concerns this clonotype: Given a much more abundant clone one base away, this may be a read error. The rearrangement joins TRBV3-1 to TRBJ1-4; D is undetermined. The germline gives CDR1 LGHDT, CDR2 YNNKEL (reference sequence). Trimming took off 1 base at V and 3 bases at J, with 9 bases between the two ends. This CDR3 has 15 amino acids. In DNA, the CDR3 is TGTGCCAGCAGCCAAGGAGGCCGGCCTAATGAAAAACTGTTTTTT. Translated: CASSQGGRPNEKLFF.

This clonotype was seen more than once but under ten times. CDR3 DNA sequence: TGCAGCGTTGTCACTAGAAACAATGAGCAGTTCTTC. The encoded protein is CSVVTRNNEQFF. The V call is TRBV29-1, the J call TRBJ2-1; a weak D match, TRBD2 (5 bases). CDR3 size: 12 residues. Per the germline V gene, CDR1 is SQVTM and CDR2 is ANQGSEA. The V gene lost 4 bases and the J gene lost 5 bases, with 9 bases spanning the gap.

The V gene is TRBV7-9, the J gene TRBJ2-1, with 9 bases fitting TRBD2. The V and J ends lost 1 base and 3 bases, in that order; junction bases with no gene match: 4. Germline-derived CDR1 and CDR2 are SEHNR and FQNEAQ (reference sequence). The CDR3 contains 16 residues. CDR3: CASSLVGGRDYNEQFF. The CDR3 region has the DNA TGTGCCAGCAGCTTAGTGGGCGGGAGGGACTACAATGAGCAGTTCTTC.

This clonotype was seen many times. The chain uses TRBV12-3 or TRBV12-4 and TRBJ2-5, with D maybe TRBD1 (5 bases). Trimming cost V 6 bases and J 5 bases, with 10 bases left between them. This CDR3 is 12 amino acids long. Written as DNA, the CDR3 is TGTGCCAGCAGCCTGAACAGGGAGACCCAGTACTTC. Translated: CASSLNRETQYF.

This clonotype came up many times. The chain uses TRBV29-1 and TRBJ1-5; TRBD1 agrees at 10 bases. The CDR3 runs 14 residues. CDR1 and CDR2 from the germline V gene are SQVTM and ANQGSEA. Trimming took 4 bases from V and 2 from J; bases not matched to a gene: 2. The CDR3 protein is CSVAGTGGNQPQHF. The CDR3 DNA sequence: TGCAGCGTTGCCGGGACAGGGGGCAATCAGCCCCAGCATTTT.

This clonotype was seen more than once but under ten times. The chain carries TRBV3-1 and TRBJ1-1; D unresolved. This CDR3 is 12 amino acids long. Germline CDR1 reads LGHDT; CDR2 reads YNNKEL (reference sequence). The V end lost 4 bases, the J end lost 3 bases, and 6 bases lay between the germline ends. The CDR3 coding sequence is TGTGCCAGCAGCCCAACGGACACTGAAGCTTTCTTT. Its translation: CASSPTDTEAFF.

The genes are TRBV29-1 and TRBJ2-3; D call uncertain. V gave up 6 bases and J gave up 4 bases, with 8 bases separating them. This CDR3 contains 11 residues. CDR1 and CDR2 (germline): SQVTM, ANQGSEA. This chain's CDR3 is CSVKSADTQYF. The CDR3 DNA sequence: TGCAGCGTCAAATCGGCAGATACGCAGTATTTT.

This clonotype was recorded a few times. V usage is TRBV5-6 and J usage is TRBJ2-7; D not resolved. The DNA end lines up better with TRBJ2-1; the J call may be wrong. CDR3 length: 14 amino acids. CDR1 is SGHDT, CDR2 YYEEEE, per germline. CDR3 bases: TGTGCCAGCAGCATGGGTCCAGGTTCAGTTGAGCAGTTCTTC. Protein sequence: CASSMGPGSVEQFF.

This clonotype showed up many times. This chain connects TRBV7-9 to TRBJ2-2; the match to TRBD2 covers 7 bases. The V gene's germline CDR1 is SEHNR and CDR2 FQNEAQ (reference sequence). V lost 0 bases to trimming and J lost 1 base; unmatched junction nucleotides: 5. This CDR3 has 17 amino acids. The CDR3 DNA is TGTGCCAGCAGCTTAGCGCTCGCGGGAGAGAACACCGGGGAGCTGTTTTTT. It codes for CASSLALAGENTGELFF.

The chain carries TRBV28 and TRBJ2-1, with D perhaps being TRBD1 or TRBD2 (6 bases each). TRBJ2-7 matches the DNA end more closely, so the J call is doubtful. The CDR3 has 14 amino acids. Germline CDR1 reads MDHEN; CDR2 reads SYDVKM. In DNA form, the CDR3 reads TGTGCCAGCAGTCCGACAGGAGGGGTCTACGAGCAGTACTTC. Protein product: CASSPTGGVYEQYF.

The table lists this clonotype with a few counts. The chain carries TRBV6-5 and TRBJ2-1; D is possibly TRBD2 (5 bases). V was shortened by 0 bases and J by 6 bases, with 15 bases between the two germline ends. The germline V gene encodes CDR1 MNHEY and CDR2 SVGAGI. The CDR3 spans 16 residues. The CDR3 DNA reads as TGTGCCAGCAGTTACTCGAACGGGGAAGACGCCAATGAGCAGTTCTTC. Its translation: CASSYSNGEDANEQFF.

The sample holds a few counts of this clonotype. One end of the junction fails to match germline, which may point to a read error. This sequence joins TRBV7-7 and TRBJ2-5, with TRBD2 matching 11 bases. This CDR3 has 14 amino acids. The germline CDR1 and CDR2 sequences are SSHAT and FNYEAQ (reference sequence). The CDR3 DNA follows: TGTGCTAGCGGCCTAGCGGGAGGTCTTGAGACCCAGCACTTC. It specifies CASGLAGGLETQHF.

This clonotype came up many times. V gene TRBV5-1 combines with J gene TRBJ2-7; D perhaps matches TRBD1 (6 bases). This CDR3 has 11 amino acids. Germline CDR1 and CDR2: SGHRS and YFSETQ. V was shortened by 5 bases and J by 5 bases, with 8 bases between the two germline ends. The CDR3 DNA is TGCGCCAGCAGACAGGGAAACGAGCAGTACTTC. Translation: CASRQGNEQYF.

This clonotype came up many times. The chain couples TRBV10-3 to TRBJ2-7; TRBD2 agrees at 7 bases. CDR1 is ENHRY, CDR2 SYGVKD, per germline. V was pared by 10 bases and J by 3 bases, with 15 bases of the junction left unmatched. CDR3 length: 15 amino acids. CDR3 nucleotide sequence: TGTGCCACCCACCGGGGGGAGACGGGAAGCTACGAGCAGTACTTC. It encodes CATHRGETGSYEQYF.

This clonotype was detected many times. This rearrangement joins TRBV12-3 or TRBV12-4 to TRBJ2-1, with unresolved D. The V gene lost 3 bases and the J gene lost 3 bases, with 6 bases spanning the gap. This CDR3 is 13 amino acids long. CDR3 protein: CASSFSVYNEQFF. Written as DNA, the CDR3 is TGTGCCAGCAGTTTCTCTGTCTACAATGAGCAGTTCTTC.

The chain couples TRBV4-3 to TRBJ1-4; D ambiguous. With 0 bases removed from V and 5 bases from J, the gap between germline ends came to 10 bases. This CDR3 has 15 residues. Germline-derived CDR1 and CDR2 are LGHNA and YSLEER. This CDR3 is CASSQDFPTNEKLFF. As DNA, the CDR3 is TGCGCCAGCAGCCAAGATTTTCCGACGAATGAAAAACTGTTTTTT.

Written as DNA, the CDR3 is TGTGCCAGCAGCGGACAAGGGGTTGTCGGAAACTCACCCCTCCACTTT. Translation: CASSGQGVVGNSPLHF. V gene TRBV9 combines with J gene TRBJ1-6, with D possibly being TRBD1 (5 bases). This CDR3 region has 16 residues. V lost 3 bases to trimming and J lost 10 bases, with 20 bases between them. CDR1 SGDLS and CDR2 YYNGEE come from the germline V gene.

The chain has TRBV15 and TRBJ1-5; D is ambiguous. The ends were cut back, 0 bases at V and 0 bases at J, with 6 bases in the middle. CDR1 is LNHNV, CDR2 YYDKDF, per germline (reference sequence). The CDR3 consists of 15 residues. CDR3 amino acids: CATSRDGCSNQPQHF. CDR3 sequence (DNA): TGTGCCACCAGCAGAGACGGATGTAGCAATCAGCCCCAGCATTTT.

A word on this clonotype: One end of the junction fails to match germline, which may point to a read error. V usage is TRBV6-2 or TRBV6-3 and J usage is TRBJ1-1, with TRBD1 matching 7 bases. CDR3 size: 11 residues. CDR1 is MNHEY and CDR2 is SVGEGT in the germline V gene. The DNA of the CDR3 is TGTGCCAGCAGTTACTCCGGGACAGCCAGATTT. Translating gives CASSYSGTARF.

There are a few counts of this clonotype. It is likely a read error, because the conserved phenylalanine at the end of the CDR3 is missing. The rearrangement joins TRBV5-1 to TRBJ2-5; 7 nucleotides agree with TRBD2. Germline V gene data show CDR1 as SGHRS and CDR2 as YFSETQ. The CDR3 is 13 amino acids. V lost 3 bases to trimming and J lost 4 bases; unmatched junction nucleotides: 3. The CDR3 coding sequence is TGCGCCAGCAGCTCATTAGCGGGAGAGACCCAGTACCTC. Translating it yields CASSSLAGETQYL.

This chain links TRBV2 with TRBJ2-1, with D hard to call. Germline CDR1 is SNHLY and CDR2 is FYNNEI. Trimming removed 6 bases from V and 4 bases from J, with 10 bases in between. The CDR3 is made up of 13 amino acids. The CDR3 protein is CASRDRSYNEQFF. The CDR3 DNA follows: TGTGCCAGCAGGGACCGATCTTACAATGAGCAGTTCTTC.

The CDR3 sequence: CAWSVGQSANEKLFF. CDR3 nucleotides: TGTGCCTGGAGTGTAGGACAGTCCGCTAATGAAAAACTGTTTTTT. The chain joins TRBV30 to TRBJ1-4, with D perhaps TRBD1 (6 bases). The CDR3 is made up of 15 amino acids. Germline-derived CDR1 and CDR2 are GTSNPN and SVGIG (reference sequence). The ends were cut back, 0 bases at V and 3 bases at J, with 11 bases in the middle. Full variable domain (rest looked up from reference TRBV30 and TRBJ1-4): SQTIHQWPATLVQPVGSPLSLECTVEGTSNPNLYWYRQAAGRGLQLLFYSVGIGQISSEVPQNLSASRPQDRQFILSSKKLLLSDSGFYLCAWSVGQSANEKLFFGSGTQLSVL.

V is TRBV9 and J is TRBJ1-3; no clear D. CDR3 length: 16 amino acids. V gave up 3 bases and J gave up 12 bases, with 25 bases separating them. The germline gives CDR1 SGDLS, CDR2 YYNGEE. The CDR3 region is CASSASYRAAKGDIYF. The CDR3 nucleotides read TGTGCCAGCAGCGCCTCTTACCGGGCCGCGAAGGGCGACATATATTTT.

V usage is TRBV14 and J usage is TRBJ2-1; TRBD2 matches 8 bases. Trimming cost V 2 bases and J 4 bases; bases outside gene matches: 4. This CDR3 comprises 15 residues. Germline CDR1 and CDR2: SGHDN and FVKESK. CDR3 nucleotides: TGTGCCAGCAGCCAAAGCGGGAGAAGTTACAATGAGCAGTTCTTC. It translates to CASSQSGRSYNEQFF.